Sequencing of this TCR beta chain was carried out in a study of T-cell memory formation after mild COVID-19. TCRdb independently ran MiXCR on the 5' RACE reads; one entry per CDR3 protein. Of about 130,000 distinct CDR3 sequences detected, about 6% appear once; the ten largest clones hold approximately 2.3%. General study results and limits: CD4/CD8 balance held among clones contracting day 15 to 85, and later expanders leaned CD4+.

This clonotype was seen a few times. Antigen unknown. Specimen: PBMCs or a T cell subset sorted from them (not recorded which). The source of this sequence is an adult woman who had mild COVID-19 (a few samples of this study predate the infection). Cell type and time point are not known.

The CDR3 region is CASSLAAKSYEQYF. CDR3 sequence (DNA): TGTGCCAGCAGCTTAGCTGCCAAGAGCTACGAGCAGTACTTC. The chain employs TRBV7-2 and TRBJ2-7, with D hard to call. This CDR3 is built from 14 residues. V gave up 0 bases and J gave up 3 bases, with 9 bases separating them. Per germline, CDR1 SGHTA and CDR2 FQGNSA.